This T cell receptor (beta chain) was sequenced for a study of cytomegalovirus exposure and HLA in healthy donors. Study information: Earlier results showed roughly 120 million unique TCR beta sequences derived from roughly 180 million T cells.

The V gene lost 0 bases and the J gene lost 10 bases, with 8 bases spanning the gap. The CDR3 covers 12 residues. The germline CDR1 and CDR2 sequences are SGDLS and YYNGEE. Comments on this clone: Its antigen is not known.

Overall study results and limits: Researchers reported that a few CMV-associated chains were confirmed in vitro as CMV antigen-specific. Presence/absence analyses supposed approximately even sequencing depth among donors. Rarity held for most TCR sequences, but there were some public TCRs that occurred in many donors.

The PCR used 60 Vbeta and 13 Jbeta primers. Profiling relied on immunoSEQ multiplex PCR, and the TCRdb table lists in-frame clones only, not all of them. The sample lists around 140,000 clones, 77% occurring once. This TCR was recovered from a male donor in good health and CMV-seronegative. The gene calls are TRBV9 and TRBJ2-1, with D uncertain. The source material was PBMCs. CDR3 protein: CASSVGPREQFF. CDR3 nucleotide sequence: TGTGCCAGCAGCGTAGGGCCCAGGGAGCAGTTCTTC.